A single sample is the source of the 26 T cell receptor beta chains below, sequenced in a study of blood T cell repertoires in COVID-19. Libraries were prepared by immunoSEQ multiplex PCR; TCRdb keeps only in-frame clonotypes and omits some of them. In the table there are 92,000 or so clones, 88% of which are singletons. The sample comprised peripheral blood. Receptors were obtained from a man in his sixties with acute or convalescent COVID-19.

J is TRBJ1-2 and V is TRBV30, with TRBD1 matching over 11 bases. V lost 5 bases, J lost 4 bases, and 3 bases stayed unmatched. CDR3 length equals 13 residues. CDR1 and CDR2 (germline): GTSNPN, SVGIG (reference sequence). The CDR3 is CAWGDRGFYGYTF. In DNA form, the CDR3 reads TGTGCCTGGGGGGACAGGGGGTTCTATGGCTACACCTTC.

This clone was counted between two and nine times. This chain joins TRBV7-8 and TRBJ1-2; TRBD1 is a possible D gene (6 bases). Germline V CDR1 and CDR2: SGHVS, FQNEAQ. V was trimmed by 0 bases and J by 4 bases, leaving 15 bases between them. The CDR3 consists of 16 residues. The CDR3 nucleotides are TGTGCCAGCAGCTTAGCCCGAACAGGGTTGGGCTATGGCTACACCTTC. Its protein product is CASSLARTGLGYGYTF.

The J gene is TRBJ2-7, the V gene TRBV27; 11 bases are a match to TRBD2. V gave up 4 bases and J gave up 7 bases; unmatched junction bases: 12. The CDR3 has 16 residues. CDR1 is MNHEY, CDR2 SMNVEV, per germline (reference sequence). The CDR3 loop reads CASSYSGRVTSGEQYF. The CDR3 DNA reads as TGTGCCAGCAGTTATAGCGGGAGGGTCACCAGCGGGGAGCAGTACTTC.

This clone was detected a few times. This chain uses TRBV7-9 with TRBJ2-7, with TRBD1 matching over 7 bases. Germline loops: CDR1 SEHNR, CDR2 FQNEAQ (reference sequence). Trimming removed 1 base from V and 9 bases from J; junction bases left unmatched: 12. The CDR3 totals 15 residues. The CDR3 spells CASSLEGAAGFRQYF. The CDR3 DNA reads as TGTGCCAGCAGCTTAGAGGGGGCGGCTGGGTTCCGGCAGTACTTC.

This clone was seen just once. V is TRBV6-1 and J is TRBJ2-2, with D possibly TRBD1 on 5 matching bases. There are 14 residues in the CDR3. Germline V gene lookup returns CDR1 MNHNS and CDR2 SASEGT. V lost 3 bases to trimming and J lost 6 bases, with 11 bases between them. In DNA, the CDR3 is TGTGCCAGCAGTGAGCAGGGAATCTCCGGGGAGCTGTTTTTT. This sequence encodes CASSEQGISGELFF.

The rearrangement joins TRBV21-1 to TRBJ1-4. TRBV21-1 is noted as a pseudogene. The CDR3 length is 16 residues. CDR3 protein: CASSAQSERVSEKLFF. DNA for the CDR3: TGTGCCAGCAGCGCGCAATCGGAGAGGGTGTCTGAAAAACTGTTTTTT.

The V gene is TRBV5-1, the J gene TRBJ2-1; the D gene is possibly TRBD1 (6 bases). Trimming left V 1 base short and J 8 bases short, with 13 bases between. Germline values: CDR1 SGHRS, CDR2 YFSETQ. CDR3 length: 14 amino acids. DNA of the CDR3: TGCGCCAGCAGCTTGCGGCAGGGGTTCGATGAGCAGTTCTTC. Translating it yields CASSLRQGFDEQFF.

The V call is TRBV27, the J call TRBJ2-5; a weak D match, TRBD1 (6 bases). Germline assignment: CDR1 MNHEY and CDR2 SMNVEV (reference sequence). Between the trimmed V and J ends, which lost 5 bases and 0 bases, there was a span of 16 bases. The CDR3 contains 16 residues. The CDR3 DNA reads TGTGCCAGCAGTCCGACCGGGACACGTCACCAAGAGACCCAGTACTTC. Residues: CASSPTGTRHQETQYF.

The V and J genes are TRBV18 and TRBJ1-6; D gene uncertain. In germline, CDR1 is KGHSH, CDR2 LQKENI. V shed 2 bases and J shed 4 bases, with 6 bases lying between them. The CDR3 length is 14 residues. The CDR3 is CASSPGAYNSPLHF. CDR3 bases: TGTGCCAGCTCACCAGGAGCTTATAATTCACCCCTCCACTTT.

This sequence joins TRBV25-1 and TRBJ2-5; 9 bases agree with TRBD1. CDR1 is MGHDK, CDR2 SYGVNS, per germline. The CDR3 is made up of 17 amino acids. J lost 5 bases, V lost 0 bases, and 10 bases had no gene match. CDR3 residues: CASSEYTGTGYGETQYF. CDR3 in DNA: TGTGCCAGCAGTGAATATACCGGGACAGGGTATGGGGAGACCCAGTACTTC.

This clone was recorded a few times. The J gene is TRBJ1-1, the V gene TRBV29-1; D remains ambiguous. This CDR3 is built from 14 residues. V gave up 6 bases and J gave up 4 bases, with 18 bases separating them. Germline V gene data show CDR1 as SQVTM and CDR2 as ANQGSEA. The CDR3 loop reads CSVGGRGVGTEAFF. CDR3 nucleotide sequence: TGCAGCGTCGGAGGACGGGGAGTGGGCACTGAAGCTTTCTTT.

CDR3 DNA: TGCGCCAGCAGCCAGGGCCCTTATGGCTACACCTTC. It encodes CASSQGPYGYTF. V is TRBV4-1 and J is TRBJ1-2; D gene ambiguous. Trimming took 3 bases from V and 5 from J, leaving 7 bases between them. Germline loops: CDR1 MGHRA, CDR2 YSYEKL. CDR3 length equals 12 residues.

The chain recombines TRBV29-1 with TRBJ1-1, with D possibly TRBD1 on 5 matching bases. The CDR3 totals 13 residues. Germline V gene sequence: CDR1 SQVTM, CDR2 ANQGSEA. The germline V and J ends were trimmed by 7 bases and 5 bases, with 17 bases remaining between them. DNA for the CDR3: TGCAGCGCCAAAGGGGAAGTTGATACTGAAGCTTTCTTT. Protein product: CSAKGEVDTEAFF.

This chain joins TRBV6-5 and TRBJ1-4, with D maybe TRBD1 (5 bases). The CDR3 is 14 residues long. The V gene's germline CDR1 is MNHEY and CDR2 SVGAGI. Trimming removed 4 bases from V and 7 bases from J, with 13 bases in between. The CDR3 nucleotides read TGTGCCAGCAGTTCAAGTTTAGGGGTTGAAAAACTGTTTTTT. Its protein is CASSSSLGVEKLFF.

The chain uses TRBV27 and TRBJ2-3; 7 bases map to TRBD1. The junction had 7 bases not matched to a gene; V was cut back by 5 bases and J by 5 bases. Germline CDR1 MNHEY, CDR2 SMNVEV (reference sequence). The CDR3 is 14 residues long. CDR3 bases: TGTGCCAGCAGTCACGACAGGGCTAGAGATACGCAGTATTTT. Residues: CASSHDRARDTQYF.

The rearrangement links TRBV19 to TRBJ1-1; 8 nucleotides match TRBD1. Germline V CDR1 and CDR2: LNHDA, SQIVND (reference sequence). CDR3 size: 18 residues. Trimming took 3 bases from V and 0 from J; bases not matched to a gene: 12. CDR3 in amino acids: CASSMAGGAGRMNTEAFF. The CDR3 DNA sequence: TGTGCCAGTAGTATGGCAGGGGGCGCGGGGAGAATGAACACTGAAGCTTTCTTT.

V gene TRBV9 combines with J gene TRBJ1-1; unclear D gene. V was trimmed by 0 bases and J by 4 bases, leaving 10 bases between them. Germline V CDR1 and CDR2: SGDLS, YYNGEE. This CDR3 spans 14 amino acids. The CDR3 reads CASSVVGGITEAFF. CDR3 coding DNA: TGTGCCAGCAGCGTAGTGGGCGGGATCACTGAAGCTTTCTTT. Using reference TRBV9 and TRBJ1-1 for the parts outside the CDR3, the full variable domain is DSGVTQTPKHLITATGQRVTLRCSPRSGDLSVYWYQQSLDQGLQFLIQYYNGEERAKGNILERFSAQQFPDLHSELNLSSLELGDSALYFCASSVVGGITEAFFGQGTRLTVV.

This sequence joins TRBV6-4 and TRBJ1-1, with 8 nucleotides matching TRBD1. The CDR3 runs 20 residues. The germline V gene encodes CDR1 MRHNA and CDR2 SNTAGT. The V gene end was trimmed by 6 bases and the J gene end by 0 bases; junction bases not matched to a gene: 21. CDR3 sequence reads: CASRTGTGCIILELNTEAFF. The CDR3 DNA reads TGTGCCAGCAGGACCGGGACAGGTTGTATTATTTTGGAATTGAACACTGAAGCTTTCTTT.

The chain joins TRBV28 to TRBJ2-7, with TRBD1 matching 11 bases. The V gene's germline CDR1 is MDHEN and CDR2 SYDVKM. After removal of 7 bases from V and 2 bases from J, the junction contained 10 bases not matched to a gene. The CDR3 loop spans 16 amino acids. The CDR3 loop reads CASTFVWGQGAYEQYF. The DNA of the CDR3 is TGTGCCAGCACCTTCGTATGGGGACAGGGGGCCTACGAGCAGTACTTC.

The J gene is TRBJ1-6, the V gene TRBV6-5; TRBD1 might be the D (5 bases). Trimming stripped 6 bases from V and 8 bases from J, with 17 bases between. The CDR3 sequence is 15 residues long. In germline, CDR1 is MNHEY, CDR2 SVGAGI. In DNA, the CDR3 is TGTGCCAGCAGACTACAGGCGACTAGGGATTCACCCCTCCACTTT. This sequence encodes CASRLQATRDSPLHF.

The genes are TRBV5-1 and TRBJ1-1, with TRBD1 matching 10 bases. Germline values: CDR1 SGHRS, CDR2 YFSETQ. V lost 6 bases to trimming and J lost 4 bases; unmatched junction nucleotides: 9. The CDR3 loop spans 15 amino acids. CDR3 DNA sequence: TGCGCCAGCACCGAGCCCGGGACAGGGGCCACTGAAGCTTTCTTT. Translated: CASTEPGTGATEAFF.

J is TRBJ2-3 and V is TRBV4-1; TRBD2 aligns across 8 bases. CDR3 length equals 15 residues. With 4 bases clipped from V and 5 bases from J, the junction kept 8 bases outside the gene matches. CDR1 and CDR2 (germline): MGHRA, YSYEKL. The CDR3 DNA follows: TGCGCCAGCAGCCTCCTGGGACTAGTGTTAGATACGCAGTATTTT. Amino acids: CASSLLGLVLDTQYF.

In its sample, this clone was seen a few times. The chain combines TRBV5-8 with TRBJ1-5, with 7 bases matching TRBD1. V dropped 4 bases and J dropped 1; count of bases not matched to a gene: 8. Germline V gene lookup returns CDR1 SGHTS and CDR2 YDEGEE. This CDR3 contains 16 residues. CDR3 bases: TGTGCCAGCAGCCTGGAGGAGGGGGCAAGCAATCAGCCCCAGCATTTT. Protein sequence: CASSLEEGASNQPQHF.

This clone was seen a handful of times. The V and J genes are TRBV14 and TRBJ2-4; TRBD1 agrees at 8 bases. The germline CDR1 and CDR2 sequences are SGHDN and FVKESK. V was clipped by 2 bases and J by 0 bases; unmatched bases: 3. This CDR3 is built from 16 residues. Here the CDR3 reads CASSQWTGQAKNIQYF. The CDR3 DNA sequence: TGTGCCAGCAGCCAATGGACAGGGCAAGCCAAAAACATTCAGTACTTC.

The chain uses TRBV19 and TRBJ2-5, with a tentative D call TRBD1 (5 bases). Trimming removed 5 bases at V and 4 bases at J, with 20 bases between. The length of the CDR3 is 16 residues. From germline, CDR1 is LNHDA and CDR2 SQIVND (reference sequence). The chain's CDR3 is CASSPSDGAVSETQYF. The CDR3 DNA reads TGTGCCAGTAGTCCCTCCGATGGGGCCGTATCAGAGACCCAGTACTTC.

The chain couples TRBV27 to TRBJ2-7; 13 bases align to TRBD2. The germline V gene encodes CDR1 MNHEY and CDR2 SMNVEV (reference sequence). V was pared by 6 bases and J by 2 bases, with 7 bases of the junction left unmatched. The CDR3 runs 16 residues. The CDR3 DNA follows: TGTGCCAGCAGCGGCCCGACTAGCGGGGGGACCTACGAGCAGTACTTC. It yields the protein CASSGPTSGGTYEQYF.